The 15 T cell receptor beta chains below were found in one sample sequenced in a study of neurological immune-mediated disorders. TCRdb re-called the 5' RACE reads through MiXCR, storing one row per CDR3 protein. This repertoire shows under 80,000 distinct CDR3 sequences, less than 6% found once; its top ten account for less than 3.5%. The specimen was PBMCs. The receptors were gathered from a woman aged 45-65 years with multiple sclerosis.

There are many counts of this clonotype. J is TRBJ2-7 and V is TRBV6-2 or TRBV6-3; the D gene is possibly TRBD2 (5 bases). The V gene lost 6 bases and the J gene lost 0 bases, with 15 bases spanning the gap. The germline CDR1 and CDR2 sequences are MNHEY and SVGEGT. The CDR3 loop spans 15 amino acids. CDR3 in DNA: TGTGCCAGCAGCCCGGACTCTGTGAGCTCCTACGAGCAGTACGTC. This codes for CASSPDSVSSYEQYV.

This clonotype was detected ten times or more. The CDR3: CASSEERGADEKLFF. CDR3 nucleotide sequence: TGTGCCAGCAGTGAAGAGCGGGGGGCGGATGAAAAACTGTTTTTT. This chain links TRBV2 with TRBJ1-4, with D perhaps matching TRBD1 (6 bases). The V and J ends lost 1 base and 6 bases respectively, with 12 bases between them. Germline V gene lookup returns CDR1 SNHLY and CDR2 FYNNEI. The CDR3 length is 15 residues.

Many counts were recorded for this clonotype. CDR3 in amino acids: CASSLIQGQYEQFF. In nucleotides, the CDR3 is TGCGCCAGCAGCCTGATACAGGGGCAGTATGAGCAGTTCTTC. The chain carries TRBV5-1 and TRBJ2-1; 7 bases line up with TRBD1. In germline, CDR1 is SGHRS, CDR2 YFSETQ. The CDR3 is 14 residues long. J was trimmed by 8 bases and V by 4 bases; bases with no gene match: 9.

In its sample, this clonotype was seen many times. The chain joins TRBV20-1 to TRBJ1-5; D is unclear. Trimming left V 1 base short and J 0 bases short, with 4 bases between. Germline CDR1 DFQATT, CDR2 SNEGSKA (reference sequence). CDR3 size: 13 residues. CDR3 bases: TGCAGTGCTAGAGGGAATAGCAATCAGCCCCAGCATTTT. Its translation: CSARGNSNQPQHF.

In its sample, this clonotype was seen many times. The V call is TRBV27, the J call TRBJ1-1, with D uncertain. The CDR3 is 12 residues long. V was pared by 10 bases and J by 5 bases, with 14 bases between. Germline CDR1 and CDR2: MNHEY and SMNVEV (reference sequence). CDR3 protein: CATGRRRTEAFF. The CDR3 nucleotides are TGTGCCACCGGGAGAAGGAGAACTGAAGCTTTCTTT.

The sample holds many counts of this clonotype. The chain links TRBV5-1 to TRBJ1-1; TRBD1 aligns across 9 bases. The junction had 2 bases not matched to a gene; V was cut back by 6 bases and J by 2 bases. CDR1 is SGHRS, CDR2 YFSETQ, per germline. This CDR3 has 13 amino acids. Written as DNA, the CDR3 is TGCGCCAGCACGGGACAGGGAAACACTGAAGCTTTCTTT. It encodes CASTGQGNTEAFF.

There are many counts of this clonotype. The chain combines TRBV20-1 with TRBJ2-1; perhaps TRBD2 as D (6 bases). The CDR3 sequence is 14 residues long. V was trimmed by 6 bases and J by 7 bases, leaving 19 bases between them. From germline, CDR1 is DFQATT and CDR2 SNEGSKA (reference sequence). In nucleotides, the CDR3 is TGCAGTGCCCCGGACTACCTCGAGACGAATGAGCAGTTCTTC. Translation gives CSAPDYLETNEQFF.

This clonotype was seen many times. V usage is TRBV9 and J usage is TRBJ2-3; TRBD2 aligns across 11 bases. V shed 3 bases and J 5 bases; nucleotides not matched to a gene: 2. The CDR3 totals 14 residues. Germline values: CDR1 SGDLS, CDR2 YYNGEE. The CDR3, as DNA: TGTGCCAGCAGCGACACTAGCGGGGGAGATACGCAGTATTTT. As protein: CASSDTSGGDTQYF.

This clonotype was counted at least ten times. The CDR3 loop is CSARRGGGGLYSNQPQHF. The CDR3 DNA sequence: TGCAGTGCTAGACGTGGGGGGGGAGGACTTTATAGCAATCAGCCCCAGCATTTT. The chain links TRBV20-1 to TRBJ1-5; possible D gene TRBD1, 5 bases. Trimming pared 2 bases from V and 0 bases from J, leaving 20 bases between. In germline, CDR1 is DFQATT, CDR2 SNEGSKA (reference sequence). The CDR3 totals 18 residues.

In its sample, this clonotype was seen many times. The CDR3 loop reads CASRIRQTYEQYF. In nucleotides, the CDR3 is TGTGCCAGCAGAATTCGGCAGACCTACGAGCAGTACTTC. The gene calls are TRBV2 and TRBJ2-7; the D is unclear. With 6 bases removed from V and 2 bases from J, the gap between germline ends came to 11 bases. Germline CDR1 SNHLY, CDR2 FYNNEI. This CDR3 contains 13 residues.

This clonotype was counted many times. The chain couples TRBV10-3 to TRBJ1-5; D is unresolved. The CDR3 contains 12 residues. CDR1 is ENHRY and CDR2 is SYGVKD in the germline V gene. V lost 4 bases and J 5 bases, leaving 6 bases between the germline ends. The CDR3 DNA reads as TGTGCCATCAGTGCCGGGGATCAGCCCCAGCATTTT. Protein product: CAISAGDQPQHF.

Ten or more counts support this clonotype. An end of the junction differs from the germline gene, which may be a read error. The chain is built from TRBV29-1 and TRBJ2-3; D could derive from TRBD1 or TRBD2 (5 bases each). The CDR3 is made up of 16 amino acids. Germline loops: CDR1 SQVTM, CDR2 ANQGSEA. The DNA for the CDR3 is TGCAGCGTGGACGGGACCGGACAAGGCTCCACAAATACGCAGTATTTT. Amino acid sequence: CSVDGTGQGSTNTQYF.

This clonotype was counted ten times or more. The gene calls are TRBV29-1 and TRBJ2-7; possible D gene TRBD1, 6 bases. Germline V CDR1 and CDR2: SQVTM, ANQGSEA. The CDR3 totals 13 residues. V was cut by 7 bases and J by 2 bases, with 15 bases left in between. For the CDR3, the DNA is TGCAGCGCTACTTCTGGACAGACCTACGAGCAGTACTTC. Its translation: CSATSGQTYEQYF.

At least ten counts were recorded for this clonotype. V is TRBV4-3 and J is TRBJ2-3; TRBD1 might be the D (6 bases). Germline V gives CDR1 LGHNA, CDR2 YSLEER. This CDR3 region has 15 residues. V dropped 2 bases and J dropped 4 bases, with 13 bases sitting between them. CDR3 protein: CASSQPSQGADTQYF. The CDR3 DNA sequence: TGCGCCAGCAGCCAACCCTCACAGGGTGCAGATACGCAGTATTTT.

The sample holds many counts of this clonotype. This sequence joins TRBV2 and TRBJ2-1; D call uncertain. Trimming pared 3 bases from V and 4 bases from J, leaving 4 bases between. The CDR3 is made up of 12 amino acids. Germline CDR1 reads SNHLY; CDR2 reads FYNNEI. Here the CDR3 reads CASSDSYNEQFF. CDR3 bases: TGTGCCAGCAGTGACTCGTACAATGAGCAGTTCTTC.